The sequence of this TCR beta chain was determined in a study of cytomegalovirus exposure and HLA in healthy donors. The wider study: An analysis done earlier identified about 100 million unique TCR beta sequences from around 180 million T cells.

A note on this clone: Its matching antigen is unknown.

60 Vbeta and 13 Jbeta primers were used in PCR. Clones were sequenced by immunoSEQ multiplex PCR, and TCRdb holds only the in-frame ones, with some missing. The repertoire includes 150,000 to 250,000 clones, around 78% of them detected once, and roughly 2% sits in the top ten. Findings and caveats of the study: TCR beta V segments were, for the most part, productive about 87% or about 30% of the time in an earlier analysis. In presence/absence analyses, roughly uniform sequencing depth across donors was assumed. CMV serostatus was the only immune exposure information that was available.

Sequencing input: PBMCs. The clonotype was recovered from a man younger than 45 in good health and CMV-seronegative.

DNA of the CDR3: TGTGCCAGCAGGACTAGTTTGGACAATGAGCAGTTCTTC. Translating gives CASRTSLDNEQFF. The V call is TRBV11-2, the J call TRBJ2-1, with D perhaps matching TRBD2 (6 bases). The ends were cut back, 6 bases at V and 5 bases at J, with 11 bases in the middle. CDR3 length: 13 residues. Germline CDR1 and CDR2: SGHAT and FQNNGV.